Detailed here is one TCR beta chain. Unmatched junction bases numbered 4, after V lost 2 bases and J lost 7 bases. This CDR3 is built from 15 residues. The germline V gene has CDR1 SGHVS and CDR2 FQNEAQ. This specimen comes from a study of blood T cell repertoires in COVID-19. Libraries were prepared by immunoSEQ multiplex PCR; TCRdb keeps only in-frame clonotypes and omits some of them. The sample shows 60,000 to 70,000 clones, around four fifths of them seen only once. Material for sequencing was peripheral blood. This clonotype was sampled from a human donor in a cohort sampled during active COVID-19. The genes are TRBV7-8 and TRBJ1-3, with 11 bases that match TRBD1. The CDR3 coding sequence is TGTGCCAGCAGCTTAATGGACAGGGGGCTCAACACCATATATTTT. The encoded protein is CASSLMDRGLNTIYF.